The 23 T cell receptor beta chains given below trace back to one sample, sequenced in a study of shared clonotypes between healthy human individuals. Here immunoSEQ multiplex PCR was the method, and the copy in TCRdb shows in-frame clones only, minus some. This sample yields roughly 520,000 clones, of which approximately 94% are seen a single time; approximately 0.06% belongs to the top ten. The specimen sequenced was naive CD4+ T cells sorted from blood. Subset of the sample: CD45RA+ positively selected. All receptors come from a young woman in good health.

This clone has a handful of counts. The CDR3 here is CASSLTESYEQYF. CDR3 coding DNA: TGTGCCAGCAGCTTAACAGAGTCCTACGAGCAGTACTTC. This rearrangement joins TRBV7-9 to TRBJ2-7; no clear D. CDR3 length: 13 residues. Trimming shortened V by 2 bases and J by 1 base, and 6 bases separated the two germline ends. Germline V lookup: CDR1 SEHNR, CDR2 FQNEAQ (reference sequence).

The chain links TRBV5-1 to TRBJ2-3; 14 nucleotides agree with TRBD2. Germline loops: CDR1 SGHRS, CDR2 YFSETQ. The CDR3 covers 18 residues. Trimming removed 4 bases from V and 1 base from J; junction bases left unmatched: 8. CDR3 bases: TGCGCCAGCAGCGGGTCCGGGACTAGCGGGAGTGGCACAGATACGCAGTATTTT. Its protein is CASSGSGTSGSGTDTQYF.

The rearrangement uses TRBV6-5 and TRBJ2-5, with D possibly being TRBD2 (6 bases). Germline CDR1 MNHEY, CDR2 SVGAGI. V lost 3 bases to trimming and J lost 1 base, with 15 bases between them. The CDR3 runs to 16 residues. The CDR3 DNA reads TGTGCCAGCAGTTATGGAGGGAGTGTTGTCCAAGAGACCCAGTACTTC. Residues: CASSYGGSVVQETQYF.

V is TRBV21-1 and J is TRBJ1-1. TRBV21-1 is labeled a pseudogene. The CDR3 is 13 residues long. The CDR3 DNA reads as TGTGCCCGCTTGGGGAGGGGCGACACTGAAGCTTTCTTT. Encoded protein: CARLGRGDTEAFF.

This chain joins TRBV5-4 and TRBJ2-7; 11 bases match TRBD2. V was pared by 3 bases and J by 0 bases, with 2 bases of the junction left unmatched. Germline V gene lookup returns CDR1 SGHNT and CDR2 YYREEE (reference sequence). This CDR3 is built from 15 residues. This chain's CDR3 is CASSWGLADSYEQYF. The CDR3, as DNA: TGTGCCAGCAGCTGGGGACTAGCGGACTCCTACGAGCAGTACTTC.

This clone was detected once. The chain recombines TRBV21-1 with TRBJ2-7; TRBD1, the table's D call, was not compared with the DNA. TRBV21-1 is given as a pseudogene. This CDR3 comprises 14 residues. CDR3 sequence reads: CASSKGHRGYEQYF. The CDR3 region has the DNA TGTGCCAGCAGCAAAGGCCACAGGGGATACGAGCAGTACTTC.

The V and J genes are TRBV19 and TRBJ2-1; D may be TRBD1 (5 bases). The CDR3 contains 11 residues. Trimming removed 3 bases from V and 8 bases from J, with 5 bases in between. Germline V gene sequence: CDR1 LNHDA, CDR2 SQIVND (reference sequence). The CDR3 region has the DNA TGTGCCAGTAGTATCAGGGATGAGCAGTTCTTC. Translated: CASSIRDEQFF.

The V call is TRBV6-5, the J call TRBJ2-3, with D possibly TRBD1 on 5 matching bases. Germline V gene sequence: CDR1 MNHEY, CDR2 SVGAGI. Trimming shortened V by 6 bases and J by 6 bases, and 16 bases separated the two germline ends. The CDR3 length is 14 residues. In DNA, the CDR3 is TGTGCCAGCAGAATTTGGGGCGCATCGGATACGCAGTATTTT. Translating it yields CASRIWGASDTQYF.

The chain carries TRBV7-9 and TRBJ2-1; the match to TRBD2 covers 10 bases. Trimming at V came to 5 bases and at J to 10 bases, leaving 8 bases not matched to a gene. CDR3 length: 14 amino acids. The germline CDR1 and CDR2 sequences are SEHNR and FQNEAQ (reference sequence). The CDR3 bases are TGTGCCAGCAGCACCCATTCACTAGCGGGGGAGCAGTTCTTC. Translated, it gives CASSTHSLAGEQFF.

The chain is built from TRBV19 and TRBJ2-1; a weak D match, TRBD1 (6 bases). The CDR3 loop spans 17 amino acids. From germline, CDR1 is LNHDA and CDR2 SQIVND (reference sequence). The germline V and J ends were trimmed by 4 bases and 4 bases, with 20 bases remaining between them. CDR3 bases: TGTGCCAGTAGTACCCTCCAACAGGGAACATCATACAATGAGCAGTTCTTC. It yields the protein CASSTLQQGTSYNEQFF. Complete variable domain (other parts from reference TRBV19 and TRBJ2-1): DGGITQSPKYLFRKEGQNVTLSCEQNLNHDAMYWYRQDPGQGLRLIYYSQIVNDFQKGDIAEGYSVSREKKESFPLTVTSAQKNPTAFYLCASSTLQQGTSYNEQFFGPGTRLTVL.

V and J are TRBV5-1 and TRBJ2-1; 12 bases agree with TRBD2. The junction had 5 bases not matched to a gene; V was cut back by 4 bases and J by 6 bases. The CDR3 totals 15 residues. The V gene's germline CDR1 is SGHRS and CDR2 YFSETQ. The DNA for the CDR3 is TGCGCCAGCAGCCTAGCGGGAGGGCCGAGCAATGAGCAGTTCTTC. Its translation is CASSLAGGPSNEQFF.

This clone came up a few times. The rearrangement links TRBV6-5 to TRBJ1-5; no clear D. V lost 7 bases, J lost 0 bases, and 10 bases lay in between. From germline, CDR1 is MNHEY and CDR2 SVGAGI. This CDR3 has 14 residues. This CDR3 reads CASMTGNSNQPQHF. DNA of the CDR3: TGTGCCAGCATGACGGGGAATAGCAATCAGCCCCAGCATTTT.

This clone was detected only once. V and J are TRBV2 and TRBJ2-7, with 9 bases lining up with TRBD2. The CDR3 extends over 15 amino acids. With 2 bases clipped from V and 6 bases from J, the junction kept 8 bases outside the gene matches. Germline V lookup: CDR1 SNHLY, CDR2 FYNNEI. CDR3 region: CASSEWLAGVGEQYF. The CDR3 nucleotides are TGTGCCAGCAGTGAATGGTTAGCGGGAGTCGGCGAGCAGTACTTC.

This clone was recorded once. This rearrangement joins TRBV6-6 to TRBJ1-2, with D tentatively TRBD1 (6 bases). Looked up from germline, CDR1 is MNHNY and CDR2 is SVGAGI (reference sequence). V gave up 5 bases and J gave up 8 bases, with 21 bases separating them. The CDR3 is made up of 15 amino acids. The CDR3 DNA sequence: TGTGCCAGCAGTACCTATTACAGGGAGCCGGGCGGCTACACCTTC. Its protein is CASSTYYREPGGYTF.

V and J are TRBV29-1 and TRBJ2-2, with D possibly called TRBD1 or TRBD2 (5 bases each). Trimming removed 7 bases from V and 6 bases from J, with 12 bases in between. Germline assignment: CDR1 SQVTM and CDR2 ANQGSEA. The CDR3 length is 12 residues. CDR3 in amino acids: CSAGTRAGELFF. Written as DNA, the CDR3 is TGCAGCGCCGGGACCCGAGCCGGGGAGCTGTTTTTT.

The V call is TRBV18, the J call TRBJ2-1; D tentatively fits TRBD1 or TRBD2 (5 bases each). The CDR3 consists of 15 residues. V lost 0 bases and J 7 bases, leaving 13 bases between the germline ends. Germline CDR1 and CDR2: KGHSH and LQKENI. The DNA for the CDR3 is TGTGCCAGCTCACCACCGGGACGCAGCGTAAATGAGCAGTTCTTC. It codes for CASSPPGRSVNEQFF.

This rearrangement joins TRBV28 to TRBJ2-3; TRBD1 aligns across 7 bases. Germline V lookup: CDR1 MDHEN, CDR2 SYDVKM. This CDR3 is 16 amino acids long. Losses at the gene ends were 4 bases for V and 5 bases for J; bases not matched to a gene: 12. The CDR3 reads CASSSGTAGDVDTQYF. In DNA, the CDR3 is TGTGCCAGCAGTTCCGGGACAGCTGGAGATGTAGATACGCAGTATTTT.

This sequence joins TRBV18 and TRBJ2-7, with 9 bases matching TRBD1. The J segment lost 5 bases and the V segment lost 4 bases, leaving 6 bases of the junction unmatched. CDR1 is KGHSH and CDR2 is LQKENI in the germline V gene. This CDR3 has 14 residues. The CDR3 loop is CASSLTGTGNEQYF. In DNA, the CDR3 is TGTGCCAGCTCACTGACCGGGACAGGGAACGAGCAGTACTTC. The whole variable domain, filled in from reference TRBV18 and TRBJ2-7, reads NAGVMQNPRHLVRRRGQEARLRCSPMKGHSHVYWYRQLPEEGLKFMVYLQKENIIDESGMPKERFSAEFPKEGPSILRIQQVVRGDSAAYFCASSLTGTGNEQYFGPGTRLTVT.

The chain couples TRBV28 to TRBJ2-1; 7 positions agree with TRBD2. With 3 bases clipped from V and 8 bases from J, the junction kept 13 bases outside the gene matches. The germline V gene has CDR1 MDHEN and CDR2 SYDVKM. CDR3 length: 16 residues. The CDR3 DNA follows: TGTGCCAGCAGTTTCCCCTCCGGGACGGCGGGGGATGAGCAGTTCTTC. Its protein is CASSFPSGTAGDEQFF.

This clone was found once. This chain joins TRBV14 and TRBJ2-3; D is possibly TRBD1 (5 bases). V was pared by 0 bases and J by 1 base, with 11 bases between. The CDR3 length is 16 residues. Germline-derived CDR1 and CDR2 are SGHDN and FVKESK. The CDR3 nucleotides are TGTGCCAGCAGCCAAGATTGGGGCGGACGCACAGATACGCAGTATTTT. Encoded protein: CASSQDWGGRTDTQYF.

The chain joins TRBV10-3 to TRBJ2-7; 8 bases map to TRBD2. Germline V gene data show CDR1 as ENHRY and CDR2 as SYGVKD. This CDR3 has 15 residues. With V trimmed by 0 bases and J by 7 bases, 8 bases remained unmatched. DNA for the CDR3: TGTGCCATCAGTGAGTCAGTTAGCGGGACTAATGAGCAGTACTTC. As protein: CAISESVSGTNEQYF.

The chain uses TRBV4-1 and TRBJ2-4; unclear D gene. The CDR3 covers 14 residues. In germline, CDR1 is MGHRA, CDR2 YSYEKL. Deletions cut 1 base from V and 10 bases from J, with 14 bases between. This CDR3 is CASSQVVRENIQYF. For the CDR3, the DNA is TGCGCCAGCAGCCAAGTGGTCAGAGAGAATATTCAGTACTTC.

The chain employs TRBV5-1 and TRBJ2-7; the match to TRBD1 covers 7 bases. CDR3 size: 14 residues. CDR1 is SGHRS, CDR2 YFSETQ, per germline. V was clipped by 5 bases and J by 9 bases; unmatched bases: 14. The CDR3 nucleotides read TGCGCCAGCAGGGGACAGCCGAACTACCCTGGGCAGTACTTC. This encodes CASRGQPNYPGQYF. The full variable domain, completed using reference TRBV5-1 and TRBJ2-7, is KAGVTQTPRYLIKTRGQQVTLSCSPISGHRSVSWYQQTPGQGLQFLFEYFSETQRNKGNFPGRFSGRQFSNSRSEMNVSTLELGDSALYLCASRGQPNYPGQYFGPGTRLTVT.